This T cell receptor beta chain appears in the sequencing data of a study of OX40 agonist ivuxolimab in advanced cancers. In the study overall: Patients were under 90% male with ages roughly 20 to 90, mean roughly 64.

The protocol was immunoSEQ multiplex PCR, while the TCRdb copy is restricted to in-frame clones and leaves out a portion. The sample has about 84,000 clones, 94% seen once. Study-wide results and limits: Blood T cells, both CD4+ and CD8+, expanded clonally by week 6 at 0.1 to 3.0 mg/kg.

A few counts support this clone. The antigen is not known. The CDR3 has 14 amino acids. Germline values: CDR1 SGHNT, CDR2 YYREEE (reference sequence). Unmatched junction bases numbered 9, after V lost 3 bases and J lost 8 bases. The sequencing here drew on CD4+ or CD8+ T cells sorted from blood, taken in a trial of the OX40 agonist ivuxolimab. J is TRBJ1-2 and V is TRBV5-4, with 8 positions matching TRBD1. This sequence was found in an adult with an advanced solid tumor such as melanoma, head and neck, liver or kidney cancer. CDR3 residues: CASSSDRESGGYTF. The CDR3 region has the DNA TGTGCCAGCAGCTCGGACAGGGAGTCAGGAGGCTACACCTTC.